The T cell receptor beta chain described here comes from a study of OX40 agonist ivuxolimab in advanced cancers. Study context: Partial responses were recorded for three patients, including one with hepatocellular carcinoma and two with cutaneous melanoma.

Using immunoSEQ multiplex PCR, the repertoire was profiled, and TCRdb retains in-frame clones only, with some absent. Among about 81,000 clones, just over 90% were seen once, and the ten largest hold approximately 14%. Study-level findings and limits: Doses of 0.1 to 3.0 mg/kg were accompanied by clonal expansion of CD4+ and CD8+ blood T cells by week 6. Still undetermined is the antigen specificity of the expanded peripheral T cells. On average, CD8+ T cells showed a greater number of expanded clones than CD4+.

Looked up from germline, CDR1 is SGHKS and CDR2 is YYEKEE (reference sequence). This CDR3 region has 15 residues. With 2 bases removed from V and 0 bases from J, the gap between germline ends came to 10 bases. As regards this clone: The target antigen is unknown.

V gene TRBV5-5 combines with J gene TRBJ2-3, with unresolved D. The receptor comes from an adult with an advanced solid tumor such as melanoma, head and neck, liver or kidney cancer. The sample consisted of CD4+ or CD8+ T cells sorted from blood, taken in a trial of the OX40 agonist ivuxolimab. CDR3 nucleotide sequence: TGTGCCAGCAGCTTAGCAGCCGATAGCACAGATACGCAGTATTTT. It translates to CASSLAADSTDTQYF.